This TCR beta chain was observed in a study of long-term antiretroviral therapy in people with HIV. The length of the CDR3 is 15 residues. Trimming cost V 0 bases and J 2 bases; bases outside gene matches: 0. Germline-derived CDR1 and CDR2 are LGHNA and YNFKEQ. Researchers report immunoSEQ v3.0 was run at survey level. Libraries were prepared by immunoSEQ multiplex PCR; TCRdb keeps only in-frame clonotypes and omits some of them. The profile shows about 39,000 clones, 86% of them singletons. This clone has only a few counts. This clonotype originated in a woman aged 18-29 years with HIV. The gene calls are TRBV4-2 and TRBJ2-1; 8 positions agree with TRBD2. Here the sequenced sample was unsorted PBMCs, taken just before starting antiretroviral therapy. The CDR3 is CASSQEAGAYNEQFF. In DNA form, the CDR3 reads TGTGCCAGCAGCCAAGAAGCGGGAGCCTACAATGAGCAGTTCTTC.